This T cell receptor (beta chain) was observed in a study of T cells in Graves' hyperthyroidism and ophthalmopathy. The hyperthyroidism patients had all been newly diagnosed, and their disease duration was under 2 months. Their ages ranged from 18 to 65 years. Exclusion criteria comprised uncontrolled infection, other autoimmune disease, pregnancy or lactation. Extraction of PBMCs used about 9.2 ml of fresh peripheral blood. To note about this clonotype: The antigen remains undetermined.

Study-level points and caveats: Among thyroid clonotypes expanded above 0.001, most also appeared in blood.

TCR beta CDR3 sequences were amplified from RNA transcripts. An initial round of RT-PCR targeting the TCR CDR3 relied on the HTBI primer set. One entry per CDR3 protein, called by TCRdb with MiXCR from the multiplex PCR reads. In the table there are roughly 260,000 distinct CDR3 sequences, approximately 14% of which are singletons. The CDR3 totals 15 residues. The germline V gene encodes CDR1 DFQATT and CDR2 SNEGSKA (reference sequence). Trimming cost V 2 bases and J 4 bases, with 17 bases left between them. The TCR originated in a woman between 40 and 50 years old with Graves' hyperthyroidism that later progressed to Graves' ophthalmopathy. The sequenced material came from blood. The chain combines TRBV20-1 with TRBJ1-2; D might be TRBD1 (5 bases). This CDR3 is CSARLGLSRGYGYTF. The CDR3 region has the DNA TGCAGTGCTAGACTGGGGCTTTCAAGAGGCTATGGCTACACCTTC.